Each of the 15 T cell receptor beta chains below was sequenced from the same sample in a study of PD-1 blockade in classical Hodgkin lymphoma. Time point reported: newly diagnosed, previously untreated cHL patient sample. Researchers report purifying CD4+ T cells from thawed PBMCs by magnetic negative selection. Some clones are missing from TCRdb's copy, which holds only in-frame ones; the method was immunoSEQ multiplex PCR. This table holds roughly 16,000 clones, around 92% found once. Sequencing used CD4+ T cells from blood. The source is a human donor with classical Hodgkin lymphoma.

The CDR3 sequence: CASSLEGAVGRYTF. CDR3 nucleotide sequence: TGTGCCAGCAGTTTAGAGGGGGCCGTCGGGCGCTACACCTTC. The chain carries TRBV28 and TRBJ1-2, with TRBD1 identical over 7 bases. CDR3 length equals 14 residues. The V gene end was trimmed by 2 bases and the J gene end by 9 bases; junction bases not matched to a gene: 9. The germline V gene has CDR1 MDHEN and CDR2 SYDVKM.

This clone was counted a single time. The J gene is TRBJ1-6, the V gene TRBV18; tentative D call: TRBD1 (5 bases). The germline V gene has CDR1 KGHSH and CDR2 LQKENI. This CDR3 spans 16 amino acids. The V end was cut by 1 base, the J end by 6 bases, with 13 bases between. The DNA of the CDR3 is TGTGCCAGCTCACCACTAAGGGACGGGCGTAATTCACCCCTCCACTTT. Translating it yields CASSPLRDGRNSPLHF.

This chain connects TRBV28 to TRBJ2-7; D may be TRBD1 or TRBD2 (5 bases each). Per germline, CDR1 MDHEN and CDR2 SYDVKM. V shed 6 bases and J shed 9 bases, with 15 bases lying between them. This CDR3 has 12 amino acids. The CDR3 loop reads CASRYSDSGQYF. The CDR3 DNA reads TGTGCCAGCAGATATAGCGACAGTGGGCAGTACTTC.

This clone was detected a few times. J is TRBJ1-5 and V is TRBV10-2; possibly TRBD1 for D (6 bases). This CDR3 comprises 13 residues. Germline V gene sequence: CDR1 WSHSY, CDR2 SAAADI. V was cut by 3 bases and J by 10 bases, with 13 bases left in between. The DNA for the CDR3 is TGCGCCAGCAGTGAACAGGGAAAGGAACCCCAGCATTTT. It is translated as CASSEQGKEPQHF.

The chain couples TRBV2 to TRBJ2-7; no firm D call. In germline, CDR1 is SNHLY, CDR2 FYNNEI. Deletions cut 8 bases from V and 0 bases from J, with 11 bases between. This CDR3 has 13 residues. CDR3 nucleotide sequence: TGTGCCAGCGGACGGGCCTTCTCCTACGAGCAGTACTTC. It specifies CASGRAFSYEQYF.

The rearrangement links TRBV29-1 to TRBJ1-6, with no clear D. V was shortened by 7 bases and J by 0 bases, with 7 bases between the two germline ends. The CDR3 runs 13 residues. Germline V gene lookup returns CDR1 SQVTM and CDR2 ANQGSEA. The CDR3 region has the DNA TGCAGCGCTAGCAACTCCTATAATTCACCCCTCCACTTT. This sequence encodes CSASNSYNSPLHF.

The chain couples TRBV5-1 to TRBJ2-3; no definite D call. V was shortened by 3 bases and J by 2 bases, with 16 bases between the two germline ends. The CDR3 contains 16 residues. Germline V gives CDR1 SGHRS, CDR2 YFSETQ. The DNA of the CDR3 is TGCGCCAGCAGCTCTTGGGCGGCGATCGCCACAGATACGCAGTATTTT. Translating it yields CASSSWAAIATDTQYF.

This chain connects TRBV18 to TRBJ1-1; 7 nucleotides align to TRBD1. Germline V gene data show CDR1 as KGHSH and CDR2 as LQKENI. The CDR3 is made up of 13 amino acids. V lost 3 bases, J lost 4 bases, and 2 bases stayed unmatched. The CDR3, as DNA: TGTGCCAGCTCACCGACAGGGACCACTGAAGCTTTCTTT. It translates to CASSPTGTTEAFF.

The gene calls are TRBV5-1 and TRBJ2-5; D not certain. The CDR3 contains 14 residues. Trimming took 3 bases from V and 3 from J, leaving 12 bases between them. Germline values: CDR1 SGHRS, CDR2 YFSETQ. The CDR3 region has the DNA TGCGCCAGCAGCTCCGATCTAGTTGAAGAGACCCAGTACTTC. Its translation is CASSSDLVEETQYF.

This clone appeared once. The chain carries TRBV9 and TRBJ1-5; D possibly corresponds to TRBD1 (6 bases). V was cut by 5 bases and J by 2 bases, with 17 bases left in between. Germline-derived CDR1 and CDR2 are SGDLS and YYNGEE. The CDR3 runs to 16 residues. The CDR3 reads CASSPDGGAGNQPQHF. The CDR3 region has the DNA TGTGCCAGCAGTCCAGACGGGGGCGCGGGCAATCAGCCCCAGCATTTT.

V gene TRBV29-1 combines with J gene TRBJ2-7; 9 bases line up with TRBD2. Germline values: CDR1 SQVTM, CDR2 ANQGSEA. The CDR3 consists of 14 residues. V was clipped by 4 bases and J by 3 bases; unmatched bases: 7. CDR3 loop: CSVAGGRVNYEQYF. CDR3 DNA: TGCAGCGTTGCCGGCGGGAGGGTCAACTACGAGCAGTACTTC.

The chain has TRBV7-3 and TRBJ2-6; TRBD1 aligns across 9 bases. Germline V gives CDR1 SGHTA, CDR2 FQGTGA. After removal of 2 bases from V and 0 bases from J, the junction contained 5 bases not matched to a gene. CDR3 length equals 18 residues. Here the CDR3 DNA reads TGTGCCAGCAGCTTATATCCGGGACAGGGCTCTGGGGCCAACGTCCTGACTTTC. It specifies CASSLYPGQGSGANVLTF.

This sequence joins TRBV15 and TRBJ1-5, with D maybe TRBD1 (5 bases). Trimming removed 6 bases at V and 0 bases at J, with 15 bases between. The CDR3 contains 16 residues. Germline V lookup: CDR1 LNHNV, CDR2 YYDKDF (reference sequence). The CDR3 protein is CATSSRQKYSNQPQHF. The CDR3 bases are TGTGCCACCAGTAGCCGACAGAAATATAGCAATCAGCCCCAGCATTTT. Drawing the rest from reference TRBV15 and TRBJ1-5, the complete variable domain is DAMVIQNPRYQVTQFGKPVTLSCSQTLNHNVMYWYQQKSSQAPKLLFHYYDKDFNNEADTPDNFQSRRPNTSFCFLDIRSPGLGDTAMYLCATSSRQKYSNQPQHFGDGTRLSIL.

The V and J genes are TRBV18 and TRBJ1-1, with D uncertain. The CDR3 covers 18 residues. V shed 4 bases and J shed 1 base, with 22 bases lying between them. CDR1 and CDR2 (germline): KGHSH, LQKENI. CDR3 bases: TGTGCCAGCTCACTACTACCCTCCGATAACGGTGGGAACACTGAAGCTTTCTTT. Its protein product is CASSLLPSDNGGNTEAFF.

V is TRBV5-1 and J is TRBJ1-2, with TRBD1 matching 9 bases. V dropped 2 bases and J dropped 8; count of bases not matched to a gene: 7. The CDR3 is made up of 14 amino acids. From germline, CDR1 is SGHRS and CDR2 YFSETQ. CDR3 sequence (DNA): TGCGCCAGCAGCTTCTCGGGACAGGGAAACGGCTACACCTTC. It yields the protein CASSFSGQGNGYTF.